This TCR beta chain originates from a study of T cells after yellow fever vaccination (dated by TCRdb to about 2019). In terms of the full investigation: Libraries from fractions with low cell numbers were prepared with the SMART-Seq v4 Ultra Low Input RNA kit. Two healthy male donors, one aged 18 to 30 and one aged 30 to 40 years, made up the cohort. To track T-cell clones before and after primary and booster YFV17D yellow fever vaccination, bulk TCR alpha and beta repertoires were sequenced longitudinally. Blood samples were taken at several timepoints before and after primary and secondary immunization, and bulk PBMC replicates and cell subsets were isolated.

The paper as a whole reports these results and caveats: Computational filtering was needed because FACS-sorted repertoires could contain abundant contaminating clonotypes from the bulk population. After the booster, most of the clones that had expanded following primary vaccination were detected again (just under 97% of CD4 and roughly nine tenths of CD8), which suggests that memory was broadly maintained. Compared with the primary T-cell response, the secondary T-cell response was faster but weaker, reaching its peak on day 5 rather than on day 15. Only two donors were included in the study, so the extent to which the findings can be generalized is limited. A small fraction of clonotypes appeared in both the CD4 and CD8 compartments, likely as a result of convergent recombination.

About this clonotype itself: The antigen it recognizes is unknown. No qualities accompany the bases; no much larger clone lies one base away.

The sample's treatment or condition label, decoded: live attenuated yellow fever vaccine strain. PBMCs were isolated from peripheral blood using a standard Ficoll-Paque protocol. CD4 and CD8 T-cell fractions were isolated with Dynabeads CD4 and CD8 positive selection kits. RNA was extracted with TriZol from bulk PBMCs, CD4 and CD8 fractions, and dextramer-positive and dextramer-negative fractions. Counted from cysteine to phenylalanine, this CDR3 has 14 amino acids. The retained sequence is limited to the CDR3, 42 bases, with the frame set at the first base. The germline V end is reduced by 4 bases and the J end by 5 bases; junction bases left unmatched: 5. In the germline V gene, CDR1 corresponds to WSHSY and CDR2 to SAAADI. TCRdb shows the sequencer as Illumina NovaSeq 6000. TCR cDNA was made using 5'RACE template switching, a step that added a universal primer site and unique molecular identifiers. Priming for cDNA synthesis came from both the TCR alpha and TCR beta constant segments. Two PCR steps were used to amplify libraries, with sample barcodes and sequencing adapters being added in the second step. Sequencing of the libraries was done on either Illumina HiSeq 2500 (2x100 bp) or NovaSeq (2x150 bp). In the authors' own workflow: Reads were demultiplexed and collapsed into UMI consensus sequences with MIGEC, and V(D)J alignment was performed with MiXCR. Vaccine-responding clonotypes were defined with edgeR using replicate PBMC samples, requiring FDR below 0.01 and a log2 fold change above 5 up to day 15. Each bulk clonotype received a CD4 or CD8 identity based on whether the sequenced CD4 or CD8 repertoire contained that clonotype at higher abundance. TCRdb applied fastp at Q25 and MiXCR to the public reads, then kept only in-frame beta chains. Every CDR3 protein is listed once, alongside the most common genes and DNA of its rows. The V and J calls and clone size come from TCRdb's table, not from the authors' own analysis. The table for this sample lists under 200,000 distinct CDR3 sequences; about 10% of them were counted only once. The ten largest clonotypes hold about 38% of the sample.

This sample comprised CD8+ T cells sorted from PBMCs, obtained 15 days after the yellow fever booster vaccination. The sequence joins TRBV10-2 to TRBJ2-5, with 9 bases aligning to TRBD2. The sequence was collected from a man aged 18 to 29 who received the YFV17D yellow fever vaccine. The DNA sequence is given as TGCGCCAGCAGTGGCAGCCTAGCGGGGGAGACCCAGTACTTC. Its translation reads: CASSGSLAGETQYF.